The 8 T cell receptor beta chains listed next were all sequenced from one sample in a study of CD8 T cells in Susac syndrome. Random hexamers served to reverse transcribe roughly 0.45 to 1 ug RNA. One entry per CDR3 protein, called by TCRdb with MiXCR from the immunoSEQ multiplex PCR reads. The data show about 280,000 distinct CDR3 sequences, with about 88% seen just once and about 0.11% held by the top ten. The sequencing input was CD8+ T cells from PBMCs. These receptors were taken from a human donor with multiple sclerosis.

CDR3 region: CASSATGLGYGYTF. CDR3 DNA: TGTGCCAGCAGCGCGACAGGGCTGGGCTATGGCTACACCTTC. The V gene is TRBV28, the J gene TRBJ1-2; 7 nucleotides agree with TRBD1. The CDR3 contains 14 residues. V shed 6 bases, J shed 4 bases, and the junction held 8 bases outside the gene matches. From germline, CDR1 is MDHEN and CDR2 SYDVKM.

This clonotype was seen once. The chain combines TRBV7-9 with TRBJ2-7, with TRBD2 matching 9 bases. CDR1 and CDR2 from the germline V gene are SEHNR and FQNEAQ (reference sequence). The CDR3 length is 18 residues. Trimming cost V 7 bases and J 9 bases; bases outside gene matches: 25. CDR3 loop: CASIRLAQGREGRSGQYF. The CDR3 DNA follows: TGTGCCAGCATCCGACTGGCACAGGGGCGGGAGGGCCGATCCGGGCAGTACTTC. Looking up the rest from reference TRBV7-9 and TRBJ2-7 gives the full variable domain: DTGVSQNPRHKITKRGQNVTFRCDPISEHNRLYWYRQTLGQGPEFLTYFQNEAQLEKSRLLSDRFSAERPKGSFSTLEIQRTEQGDSAMYLCASIRLAQGREGRSGQYFGPGTRLTVT.

CDR3 bases: TGCAGCGTTGAGGGACTAGCGGGAGTGGGCGAGCAGTACTTC. Protein: CSVEGLAGVGEQYF. V usage is TRBV29-1 and J usage is TRBJ2-7, with 14 bases matching TRBD2. Germline CDR1 SQVTM, CDR2 ANQGSEA. With V trimmed by 3 bases and J by 6 bases, 4 bases remained unmatched. There are 14 residues in the CDR3.

The chain combines TRBV7-9 with TRBJ2-2; 8 nucleotides line up with TRBD1. V was pared by 5 bases and J by 5 bases, with 13 bases of the junction left unmatched. The CDR3 length is 17 residues. The germline gives CDR1 SEHNR, CDR2 FQNEAQ (reference sequence). The CDR3 bases are TGTGCCAGCAGCAGCATCGACAGGGGAGAGGGGACCGGGGAGCTGTTTTTT. Protein: CASSSIDRGEGTGELFF.

The gene calls are TRBV27 and TRBJ1-1; D is uncertain. Germline assignment: CDR1 MNHEY and CDR2 SMNVEV (reference sequence). V was shortened by 1 base and J by 3 bases, with 24 bases between the two germline ends. The CDR3 loop spans 19 amino acids. This chain's CDR3 is CASSLFPLRVLPSDTEAFF. The CDR3 DNA reads TGTGCCAGCAGTTTATTTCCTCTCCGGGTTCTCCCATCGGACACTGAAGCTTTCTTT.

This rearrangement joins TRBV7-9 to TRBJ2-2; D unresolved. The ends were cut back, 5 bases at V and 3 bases at J, with 16 bases in the middle. There are 16 residues in the CDR3. The germline CDR1 and CDR2 sequences are SEHNR and FQNEAQ (reference sequence). This chain's CDR3 is CASSRWGKVDTGELFF. In nucleotides, the CDR3 is TGTGCCAGCAGCCGCTGGGGAAAAGTGGACACCGGGGAGCTGTTTTTT.

The V call is TRBV29-1, the J call TRBJ2-7; D remains unclear. Germline-derived CDR1 and CDR2 are SQVTM and ANQGSEA. CDR3 length: 15 residues. Trimming removed 1 base at V and 0 bases at J, with 13 bases between. The CDR3 coding sequence is TGCAGCGTTGAAGCCCCTGGACGGTCCTCCTACGAGCAGTACTTC. It is translated as CSVEAPGRSSYEQYF.

The V call is TRBV28, the J call TRBJ1-2; tentative D call: TRBD1 (5 bases). Germline CDR1 is MDHEN and CDR2 is SYDVKM. There are 14 residues in the CDR3. V was shortened by 7 bases and J by 8 bases, with 20 bases between the two germline ends. The CDR3 loop is CASTYPPGYDGYTF. In DNA, the CDR3 is TGTGCCAGCACTTACCCCCCAGGGTACGACGGCTACACCTTC.